These 3 T cell receptor beta chains came from one sample sequenced in a study of blood T cell repertoires in COVID-19. TCRdb keeps only in-frame clones here, not all; method: immunoSEQ multiplex PCR. The data show 300,000 to 400,000 clones, about nine tenths seen once. Sequencing was carried out using peripheral blood. The source is a woman in her seventies with COVID-19, enrolled during active disease.

The table lists this clone with a count of one. The chain couples TRBV6-1 to TRBJ1-2; D may be TRBD1 (5 bases). This CDR3 is 14 amino acids long. The V gene lost 3 bases and the J gene lost 8 bases, with 16 bases spanning the gap. The germline CDR1 and CDR2 sequences are MNHNS and SASEGT. The CDR3 spells CASSERQKWAGYTF. DNA for the CDR3: TGTGCCAGCAGTGAGAGACAGAAGTGGGCCGGCTACACCTTC.

The chain links TRBV10-1 to TRBJ2-3; a possible D gene is TRBD1 (5 bases). With 1 base removed from V and 4 bases from J, the gap between germline ends came to 15 bases. Germline assignment: CDR1 WNHNN and CDR2 SYGVQD (reference sequence). The CDR3 loop spans 16 amino acids. The CDR3: CASSEFAGSRPDTQYF. DNA of the CDR3: TGCGCCAGCAGTGAGTTTGCAGGGTCAAGGCCAGATACGCAGTATTTT.

The J gene is TRBJ2-3, the V gene TRBV7-9; 9 bases match TRBD2. Germline CDR1 SEHNR, CDR2 FQNEAQ (reference sequence). The CDR3 is 16 amino acids. V gave up 8 bases and J gave up 2 bases; unmatched junction bases: 11. The DNA for the CDR3 is TGTGCCAGCTGGTCTGGACTAGCGCTATTCACAGATACGCAGTATTTT. This codes for CASWSGLALFTDTQYF.